This T cell receptor beta chain was profiled in a study of T cell repertoires in ileal Crohn's disease. General study findings and limits: Compared with non-smokers, active smokers at surgery showed more clonal expansions. All patients with clonality above 26.8% had endoscopic recurrence.

Trimming cost V 0 bases and J 5 bases, with 7 bases left between them. Germline V CDR1 and CDR2: KGHSH, LQKENI. The CDR3 spans 13 residues. With respect to this clone: Its antigen is currently unknown.

Adults with ileal or ileocolonic Crohn's disease and an indication for resection were eligible. The repertoire was sequenced with immunoSEQ multiplex PCR; TCRdb's copy has only in-frame clones and lacks some. The data contain 16,000 or so clones, about 80% of them singletons. This chain joins TRBV18 and TRBJ2-5; TRBD2 might be the D (5 bases). The receptor's source is an adult with Crohn's disease. Sequencing input: ileal tissue. The CDR3 is CASSPPSAETQYF. CDR3 DNA sequence: TGTGCCAGCTCACCACCTAGCGCGGAGACCCAGTACTTC.